This T cell receptor (beta chain) was documented in a study of T cell responses to AZD1222 COVID-19 vaccine. Broader study findings: In a largely white British group with more females than males, clonal diversity was possibly underestimated. Reports indicate that nearly half of spike-specific TCRs are directed at unmutated variant regions. Of the AZD1222 recipients, only five to seven were seropositive at baseline. Vaccine-associated CD4 TCRs ranged over spike, dominating at 160-218 and 743-854.

This clone has only a few counts. Its antigen is still unknown. The repertoire was sequenced with immunoSEQ multiplex PCR; TCRdb's copy has only in-frame clones and lacks some. The data contain about 120,000 clones, just under 90% of them singletons. V dropped 5 bases and J dropped 2 bases, with 12 bases sitting between them. The germline gives CDR1 MDHEN, CDR2 SYDVKM. This CDR3 contains 15 residues. The material sequenced was peripheral blood, taken on day 0 of AZD1222 vaccination. The chain combines TRBV28 with TRBJ1-4; D unresolved. The TCR originated in an adult in good health. This chain's CDR3 is CASSPPSGTNEKLFF. The CDR3 region has the DNA TGTGCCAGCAGTCCCCCGTCGGGGACTAATGAAAAACTGTTTTTT.